Below, 26 T cell receptor beta chains from the same sample are listed, as sequenced in a study of cytomegalovirus exposure and HLA in healthy donors. PCR amplification relied on 60 Vbeta primers (plus 13 Jbeta primers). Here immunoSEQ multiplex PCR was the method, and the copy in TCRdb shows in-frame clones only, minus some. The sample yields over 100,000 clones, around 78% seen once. Sequenced: PBMCs. These receptors were collected from a woman aged 30 to 39 in good health and CMV-seropositive.

The chain has TRBV7-2 and TRBJ2-3; no definite D call. The CDR3 spans 16 residues. Germline V CDR1 and CDR2: SGHTA, FQGNSA. Trimming took off 1 base at V and 0 bases at J, with 11 bases between the two ends. For the CDR3, the DNA is TGTGCCAGCAGCTTAGGGGCTGCCGAGAGCACAGATACGCAGTATTTT. Its translation is CASSLGAAESTDTQYF.

This chain uses TRBV19 with TRBJ1-2; D remains ambiguous. V lost 1 base and J 0 bases, leaving 9 bases between the germline ends. Per the germline V gene, CDR1 is LNHDA and CDR2 is SQIVND (reference sequence). The CDR3 runs 15 residues. CDR3 region: CASSIARLANYGYTF. Here the CDR3 DNA reads TGTGCCAGTAGTATAGCAAGACTAGCTAACTATGGCTACACCTTC.

The chain uses TRBV27 and TRBJ2-7, with 8 bases fitting TRBD2. The CDR3 runs to 17 residues. Germline V gene sequence: CDR1 MNHEY, CDR2 SMNVEV (reference sequence). With V trimmed by 6 bases and J by 4 bases, 17 bases remained unmatched. CDR3 coding DNA: TGTGCCAGCAGCCCGAGTGGGTTGCGGGGGGCCACGTACGAGCAGTACTTC. Amino acids: CASSPSGLRGATYEQYF.

J is TRBJ2-2 and V is TRBV29-1; the match to TRBD1 covers 10 bases. V was clipped by 7 bases and J by 7 bases; unmatched bases: 9. The CDR3 sequence is 14 residues long. Germline assignment: CDR1 SQVTM and CDR2 ANQGSEA. CDR3 nucleotide sequence: TGCAGCGCCGTGGACAGGGGGTTTGACGGGGAGCTGTTTTTT. Amino acid sequence: CSAVDRGFDGELFF.

V is TRBV5-4 and J is TRBJ2-2, with D possibly being TRBD2 (5 bases). The V end was cut by 4 bases, the J end by 4 bases, with 17 bases between. This CDR3 spans 16 amino acids. Germline assignment: CDR1 SGHNT and CDR2 YYREEE (reference sequence). Here the CDR3 reads CASSPVGSTSTGELFF. The DNA of the CDR3 is TGTGCCAGCAGCCCCGTGGGCTCAACTAGCACCGGGGAGCTGTTTTTT. The full variable domain, its missing parts supplied by reference TRBV5-4 and TRBJ2-2, is ETGVTQSPTHLIKTRGQQVTLRCSSQSGHNTVSWYQQALGQGPQFIFQYYREEENGRGNFPPRFSGLQFPNYSSELNVNALELDDSALYLCASSPVGSTSTGELFFGEGSRLTVL.

The chain combines TRBV7-2 with TRBJ1-6; D is unclear. Trimming took off 7 bases at V and 8 bases at J, with 12 bases between the two ends. The germline gives CDR1 SGHTA, CDR2 FQGNSA. This CDR3 is built from 13 residues. CDR3 protein: CASNPGGDSPLHF. As DNA, the CDR3 is TGTGCCAGCAACCCCGGCGGTGATTCACCCCTCCACTTT.

The gene calls are TRBV6-1 and TRBJ1-2; D ambiguous. V lost 7 bases to trimming and J lost 1 base, with 10 bases between them. Germline CDR1 and CDR2: MNHNS and SASEGT. This CDR3 has 13 amino acids. For the CDR3, the DNA is TGTGCCAGCACCAGATCCAATAACTATGGCTACACCTTC. It encodes CASTRSNNYGYTF.

This clone was counted a few times. This chain joins TRBV7-2 and TRBJ2-7; 8 bases agree with TRBD1. The CDR3 has 15 residues. Germline V lookup: CDR1 SGHTA, CDR2 FQGNSA. Unmatched junction bases numbered 9, after V lost 5 bases and J lost 3 bases. This CDR3 is CASSAQGVDLYEQYF. CDR3 DNA: TGTGCCAGCAGCGCACAGGGGGTAGATCTCTACGAGCAGTACTTC. The full variable domain, its missing parts supplied by reference TRBV7-2 and TRBJ2-7, is GAGVSQSPSNKVTEKGKDVELRCDPISGHTALYWYRQSLGQGLEFLIYFQGNSAPDKSGLPSDRFSAERTGGSVSTLTIQRTQQEDSAVYLCASSAQGVDLYEQYFGPGTRLTVT.

In DNA form, the CDR3 reads TGTGCCAGCAGACGGACTAGCGGGGGACCACAAGAGACCCAGTACTTC. Protein product: CASRRTSGGPQETQYF. This rearrangement joins TRBV4-2 to TRBJ2-5; TRBD2 aligns across 13 bases. The germline gives CDR1 LGHNA, CDR2 YNFKEQ. Trimming took 6 bases from V and 2 from J; bases not matched to a gene: 6. This CDR3 is 16 amino acids long.

The chain is built from TRBV28 and TRBJ1-5; D possibly corresponds to TRBD1 (6 bases). CDR1 and CDR2 (germline): MDHEN, SYDVKM. The V end lost 6 bases, the J end lost 4 bases, and 19 bases lay between the germline ends. The CDR3 consists of 16 residues. The CDR3 region is CASRYYSTGTNQPQHF. The DNA of the CDR3 is TGTGCCAGCAGATACTACTCAACAGGGACAAATCAGCCCCAGCATTTT.

The V call is TRBV5-1, the J call TRBJ2-3; tentatively, D is TRBD2 (5 bases). The ends were cut back, 3 bases at V and 2 bases at J, with 16 bases in the middle. Germline V gene data show CDR1 as SGHRS and CDR2 as YFSETQ. The CDR3 spans 16 residues. CDR3 nucleotide sequence: TGCGCCAGCAGCTCGGGAAGTAACGAATACACAGATACGCAGTATTTT. Residues: CASSSGSNEYTDTQYF.

The V and J genes are TRBV7-3 and TRBJ2-3; D might be TRBD2 (6 bases). CDR1 SGHTA and CDR2 FQGTGA come from the germline V gene. V was pared by 6 bases and J by 6 bases, with 16 bases between. The CDR3 loop spans 14 amino acids. The DNA for the CDR3 is TGTGCCAGCAGACCCCTAGGGGCGGGGGATACGCAGTATTTT. As protein: CASRPLGAGDTQYF. Using reference TRBV7-3 and TRBJ2-3 for the parts outside the CDR3, the full variable domain is GAGVSQTPSNKVTEKGKYVELRCDPISGHTALYWYRQSLGQGPEFLIYFQGTGAADDSGLPNDRFFAVRPEGSVSTLKIQRTERGDSAVYLCASRPLGAGDTQYFGPGTRLTVL.

The rearrangement links TRBV5-6 to TRBJ2-3; 12 nucleotides align to TRBD1. Germline V gives CDR1 SGHDT, CDR2 YYEEEE. V gave up 1 base and J gave up 5 bases; unmatched junction bases: 2. CDR3 length equals 15 residues. In DNA form, the CDR3 reads TGTGCCAGCAGCTTGTGGGACAGGGGGCGAGATACGCAGTATTTT. This codes for CASSLWDRGRDTQYF. The full variable domain, in which reference TRBV5-6 and TRBJ2-3 provide the parts outside the CDR3, is DAGVTQSPTHLIKTRGQQVTLRCSPKSGHDTVSWYQQALGQGPQFIFQYYEEEERQRGNFPDRFSGHQFPNYSSELNVNALLLGDSALYLCASSLWDRGRDTQYFGPGTRLTVL.

The chain carries TRBV19 and TRBJ1-2, with no clear D. This CDR3 is built from 15 residues. Trimming pared 6 bases from V and 3 bases from J, leaving 17 bases between. Germline lookup yields CDR1 LNHDA and CDR2 SQIVND (reference sequence). CDR3 amino acids: CASSTFLGPDYGYTF. The CDR3 DNA reads as TGTGCCAGTAGCACTTTTCTGGGCCCCGACTATGGCTACACCTTC.

The chain recombines TRBV29-1 with TRBJ2-2, with D perhaps TRBD1 (5 bases). CDR3 length equals 15 residues. V was cut by 4 bases and J by 3 bases, with 15 bases left in between. Germline assignment: CDR1 SQVTM and CDR2 ANQGSEA. The CDR3 sequence: CSVAAGQIYTGELFF. Written as DNA, the CDR3 is TGCAGCGTTGCCGCAGGGCAAATTTACACCGGGGAGCTGTTTTTT.

This clone appeared a single time. This chain links TRBV7-2 with TRBJ2-1; D remains unclear. Between the trimmed V and J ends, which lost 5 bases and 2 bases, there was a span of 7 bases. The CDR3 contains 13 residues. From germline, CDR1 is SGHTA and CDR2 FQGNSA. In DNA, the CDR3 is TGTGCCAGCAGCCCATTCCCCTACAATGAGCAGTTCTTC. Its protein is CASSPFPYNEQFF.

The rearrangement uses TRBV7-6 and TRBJ2-7; 7 bases map to TRBD2. This CDR3 region has 15 residues. Per the germline V gene, CDR1 is SGHVS and CDR2 is FNYEAQ. V shed 5 bases, J shed 2 bases, and the junction held 9 bases outside the gene matches. The CDR3 here is CASSPLWGRAYEQYF. CDR3 nucleotides: TGTGCCAGCAGCCCACTCTGGGGGAGGGCCTACGAGCAGTACTTC.

This clone was picked up a small number of times. This chain connects TRBV18 to TRBJ1-3; no definite D call. CDR3 length: 16 residues. CDR1 is KGHSH, CDR2 LQKENI, per germline. Trimming left V 4 bases short and J 0 bases short, with 13 bases between. The CDR3 region is CASSQEGTDSGNTIYF. CDR3 nucleotides: TGTGCCAGCTCACAAGAGGGTACGGACTCTGGAAACACCATATATTTT.

The table lists this clone with a few counts. The chain joins TRBV5-6 to TRBJ1-2, with unresolved D. The CDR3 has 14 amino acids. Germline lookup yields CDR1 SGHDT and CDR2 YYEEEE. Trimming left V 4 bases short and J 11 bases short, with 21 bases between. The CDR3 DNA is TGTGCCAGCAGCAGACGTGCTATGAGACTTCGTTACACCTTC. Protein product: CASSRRAMRLRYTF.

The chain carries TRBV6-5 and TRBJ2-7; 10 positions agree with TRBD1. V dropped 7 bases and J dropped 2; count of bases not matched to a gene: 8. In germline, CDR1 is MNHEY, CDR2 SVGAGI. The CDR3 is made up of 15 amino acids. The CDR3 coding sequence is TGTGCCAGCAAATACCGGGACAGGGGTGCCTACGAGCAGTACTTC. Residues: CASKYRDRGAYEQYF.

The chain joins TRBV4-3 to TRBJ2-2; 9 bases fit TRBD2. The CDR3 length is 18 residues. With 0 bases clipped from V and 5 bases from J, the junction kept 10 bases outside the gene matches. The V gene's germline CDR1 is LGHNA and CDR2 YSLEER. CDR3 residues: CASSQEPYSGGRTGELFF. CDR3 DNA: TGCGCCAGCAGCCAAGAGCCCTATAGCGGGGGTAGGACCGGGGAGCTGTTTTTT.

This chain uses TRBV5-1 with TRBJ1-3; 8 bases align to TRBD1. The CDR3 length is 15 residues. V was pared by 4 bases and J by 0 bases, with 3 bases of the junction left unmatched. The germline CDR1 and CDR2 sequences are SGHRS and YFSETQ. CDR3: CASSQDRVSGNTIYF. The CDR3, as DNA: TGCGCCAGCAGCCAGGACAGGGTCTCTGGAAACACCATATATTTT. Drawing the rest from reference TRBV5-1 and TRBJ1-3, the complete variable domain is KAGVTQTPRYLIKTRGQQVTLSCSPISGHRSVSWYQQTPGQGLQFLFEYFSETQRNKGNFPGRFSGRQFSNSRSEMNVSTLELGDSALYLCASSQDRVSGNTIYFGEGSWLTVV.

The chain joins TRBV28 to TRBJ2-2, with D maybe TRBD1 (6 bases). V shed 6 bases and J shed 2 bases, with 16 bases lying between them. The CDR3 has 16 amino acids. Germline CDR1 is MDHEN and CDR2 is SYDVKM. This CDR3 reads CASSHLGADNTGELFF. Here the CDR3 DNA reads TGTGCCAGCAGCCACCTGGGGGCAGACAACACCGGGGAGCTGTTTTTT.

This clone occurred a few times. The chain uses TRBV6-5 and TRBJ2-3; D is undetermined. Germline CDR1 reads MNHEY; CDR2 reads SVGAGI. The CDR3 spans 13 residues. The ends were cut back, 5 bases at V and 0 bases at J, with 6 bases in the middle. The CDR3 sequence: CASSLRSTDTQYF. DNA of the CDR3: TGTGCCAGCAGTCTTCGGAGCACAGATACGCAGTATTTT.

About this clone: The sample carries other DNA sequences with the same CDR3. The chain recombines TRBV4-3 with TRBJ1-4, with D possibly matching TRBD1 (5 bases). Trimming removed 3 bases from V and 0 bases from J, with 11 bases in between. Germline CDR1 is LGHNA and CDR2 is YSLEER. The CDR3 is made up of 16 amino acids. In nucleotides, the CDR3 is TGCGCCAGCAGCCAGATCGGAGGGGCAACTAATGAAAAACTGTTTTTT. It encodes CASSQIGGATNEKLFF.

CDR3 sequence: CASSPGHSGANVLTF. As DNA, the CDR3 is TGCGCCAGCAGCCCTGGCCACTCTGGGGCCAACGTCCTGACTTTC. This chain uses TRBV5-1 with TRBJ2-6; D uncertain. The CDR3 consists of 15 residues. Trimming shortened V by 4 bases and J by 0 bases, and 8 bases separated the two germline ends. The germline gives CDR1 SGHRS, CDR2 YFSETQ.